This T cell receptor beta chain was sequenced in a study of T cell changes during pregnancy in multiple sclerosis. Here immunoSEQ multiplex PCR was the method, and the copy in TCRdb shows in-frame clones only, minus some. The table records fewer than 60,000 clones, less than 95% of them present only once. The CDR3 is 13 amino acids. With 6 bases clipped from V and 9 bases from J, the junction kept 8 bases outside the gene matches. CDR1 MNHNS and CDR2 SASEGT come from the germline V gene. The TCR sequence derives from a female donor in good health, enrolled as a control in a pregnancy study. Sample: peripheral blood, taken after pregnancy. This chain joins TRBV6-1 and TRBJ1-5, with 7 bases matching TRBD1. The CDR3 region has the DNA TGTGCCAGCAGCGAGGTGGACAGGCTGCCCCAGCATTTT. The encoded protein is CASSEVDRLPQHF.